The sequence of this T cell receptor (beta chain) was determined in a study of regulatory T cells in long-lasting Graves disease. Time point here: newly diagnosed GD, antithyroid drugs for less than 3 months. The TCR library was prepared using RNA isolated from PBMCs. Building the TCR beta libraries relied on iRepertoire HTBI primers, and CDR3 regions underwent Arm-PCR. Source study methods: Identification across samples found 62 TRBV and approximately 15 TRBJ segments. MiXCR, run by TCRdb on the multiplex PCR reads, gives a single entry per CDR3 protein. Clone size and V and J calls follow TCRdb, not the original study. The sample has hundreds of thousands of distinct CDR3 sequences; around 17% are singletons. These data were likewise used in another study, on T cells in Graves' hyperthyroidism and ophthalmopathy. This second report adds: No ophthalmopathy progression within 18 months constituted stable Graves' hyperthyroidism. During a first-round RT-PCR of the TCR CDR3, the HTBI primer set was used.

The input for sequencing was peripheral blood mononuclear cells (PBMCs), taken at new diagnosis, from a patient treated with antithyroid drugs. This receptor was obtained from a woman in her thirties with Graves disease.

CDR3: CASSLEGQINSPLHF. The CDR3 coding sequence is TGTGCCAGCAGCCTAGAGGGGCAGATTAATTCACCCCTCCACTTT. The chain recombines TRBV9 with TRBJ1-6, with D perhaps matching TRBD1 (5 bases). Trimming pared 4 bases from V and 6 bases from J, leaving 14 bases between. Germline loops: CDR1 SGDLS, CDR2 YYNGEE. The CDR3 runs to 15 residues.